This T cell receptor beta chain was retrieved from a study of blood T cells in healthy people across ages. This clonotype was observed a few times. Next came a second PCR, run for 7 to 11 cycles, which used a sample-barcoded 5' primer along with a J-beta primer mix. TCRdb called the 5' RACE reads again in MiXCR, with one record for every CDR3 protein. The data contain roughly 1.4 million distinct CDR3 sequences, around 59% of them singletons. Germline-derived CDR1 and CDR2 are ENHRY and SYGVKD. V trimming: 6 bases; J trimming: 6 bases; junction bases outside the gene matches: 11. The CDR3 totals 14 residues.

Sequenced sample: blood. This sequence joins TRBV10-3 and TRBJ2-7, with TRBD1 identical over 7 bases. The receptor comes from a young man in good health. The CDR3 DNA reads as TGTGCCATCAGCCCCTCGGTGGGGGACAGCGAGCAGTACTTC. It is translated as CAISPSVGDSEQYF.